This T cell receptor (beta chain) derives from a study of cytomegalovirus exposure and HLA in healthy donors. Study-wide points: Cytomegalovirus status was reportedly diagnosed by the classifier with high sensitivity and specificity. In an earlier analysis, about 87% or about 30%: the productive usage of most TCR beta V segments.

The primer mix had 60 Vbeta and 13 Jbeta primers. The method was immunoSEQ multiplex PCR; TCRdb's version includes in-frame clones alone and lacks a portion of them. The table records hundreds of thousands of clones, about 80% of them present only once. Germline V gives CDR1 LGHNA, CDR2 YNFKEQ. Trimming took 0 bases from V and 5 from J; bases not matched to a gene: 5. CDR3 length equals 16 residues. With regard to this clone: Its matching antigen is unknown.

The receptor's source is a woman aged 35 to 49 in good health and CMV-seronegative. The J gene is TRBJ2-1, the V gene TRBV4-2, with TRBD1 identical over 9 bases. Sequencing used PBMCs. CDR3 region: CASSQDRDRADNEQFF. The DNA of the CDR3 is TGTGCCAGCAGCCAAGACCGGGACAGGGCGGACAATGAGCAGTTCTTC.